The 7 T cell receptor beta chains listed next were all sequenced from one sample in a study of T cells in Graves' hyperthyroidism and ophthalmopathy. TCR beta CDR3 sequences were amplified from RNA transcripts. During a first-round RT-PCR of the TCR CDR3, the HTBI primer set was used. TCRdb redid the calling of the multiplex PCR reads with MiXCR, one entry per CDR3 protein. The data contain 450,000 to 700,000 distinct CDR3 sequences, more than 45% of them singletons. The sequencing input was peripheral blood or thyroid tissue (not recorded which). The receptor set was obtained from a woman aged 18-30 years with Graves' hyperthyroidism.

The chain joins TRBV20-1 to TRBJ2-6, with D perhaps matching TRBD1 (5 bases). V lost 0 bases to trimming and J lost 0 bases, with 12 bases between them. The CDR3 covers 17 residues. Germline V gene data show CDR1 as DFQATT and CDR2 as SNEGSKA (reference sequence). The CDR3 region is CSAREVRAPSGANVLTF. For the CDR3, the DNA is TGCAGTGCTAGAGAAGTCAGGGCTCCCTCTGGGGCCAACGTCCTGACTTTC.

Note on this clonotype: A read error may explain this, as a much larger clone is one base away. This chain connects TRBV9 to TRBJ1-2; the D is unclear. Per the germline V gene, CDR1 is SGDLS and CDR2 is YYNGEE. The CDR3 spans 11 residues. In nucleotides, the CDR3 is TGTGCCAACAGCGGTGTGGAGGGCTACACCTTC. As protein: CANSGVEGYTF.

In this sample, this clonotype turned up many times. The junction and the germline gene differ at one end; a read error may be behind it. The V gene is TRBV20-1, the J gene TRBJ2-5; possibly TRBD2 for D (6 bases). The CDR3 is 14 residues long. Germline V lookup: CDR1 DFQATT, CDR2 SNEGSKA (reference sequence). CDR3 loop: CSARGLATRGTQYF. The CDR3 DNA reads TGCAGTGCCAGAGGCCTAGCGACAAGAGGGACCCAGTACTTC.

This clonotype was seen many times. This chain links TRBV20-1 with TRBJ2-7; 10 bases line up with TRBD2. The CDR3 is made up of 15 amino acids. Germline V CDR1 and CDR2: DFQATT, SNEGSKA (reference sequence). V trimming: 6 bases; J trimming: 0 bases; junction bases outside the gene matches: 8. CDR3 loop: CSAEGAGGVSYEQYF. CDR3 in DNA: TGCAGTGCAGAGGGAGCGGGAGGGGTCTCCTACGAGCAGTACTTC.

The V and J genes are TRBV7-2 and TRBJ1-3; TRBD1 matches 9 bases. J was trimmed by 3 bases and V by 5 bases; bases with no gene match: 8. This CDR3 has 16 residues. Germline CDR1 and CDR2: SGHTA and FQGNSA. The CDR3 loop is CASSPGTGIVGNTIYF. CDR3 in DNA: TGTGCCAGCAGCCCTGGGACAGGGATCGTTGGAAACACCATATATTTT.

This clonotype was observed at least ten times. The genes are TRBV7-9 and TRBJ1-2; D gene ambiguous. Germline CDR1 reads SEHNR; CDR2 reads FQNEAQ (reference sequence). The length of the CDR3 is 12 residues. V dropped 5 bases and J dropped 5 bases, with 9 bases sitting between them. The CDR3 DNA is TGTGCCAGCAGCGTAACAGAATATGGCTACACCTTC. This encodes CASSVTEYGYTF.

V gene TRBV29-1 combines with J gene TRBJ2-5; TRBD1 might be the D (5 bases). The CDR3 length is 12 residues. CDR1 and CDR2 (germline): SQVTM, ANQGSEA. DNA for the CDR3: TGCAGTTTTGTGGGGCCTCATGAGACCCAGTACTTC. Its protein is CSFVGPHETQYF.